Shown below are 5 T cell receptor beta chains from a single sample sequenced in a study of shared clonotypes between healthy human individuals (dated by TCRdb to the early 2020s). CD8 naive samples were CD45RO-negative cells positively selected for CCR7, giving a CD45RA+CCR7+ population that excluded TemRA cells. The library was obtained by the immunoSEQ multiplex PCR assay. TCRdb took over this immuneACCESS table, retaining in-frame rearrangements with V and J assigned. Such tables are incomplete; in checked studies, under half of the missing clones stem from an unresolved V gene, and the remainder is unexplained. Present in this sample are some 740,000 clones, 80% to 95% of which were seen just once. The ten largest account for approximately 25% of the sample. Sequenced material: naive CD8+ T cells sorted from blood. The sample's cell subset or site label, decoded: CD45RA+CCR7+. The receptors derive from a man aged 30 to 39 in good health.

This clone has just one count. The rearrangement links TRBV7-6 to TRBJ2-1; TRBD2 agrees at 11 bases. J gave up 7 bases and V 3 bases, and 11 bases lay outside the gene matches. CDR1 SGHVS and CDR2 FNYEAQ come from the germline V gene. CDR3 length: 17 residues. This CDR3 reads CASSFNDVAGGMNEQFF. The CDR3 coding sequence is TGTGCCAGCAGCTTTAACGACGTAGCGGGAGGGATGAATGAGCAGTTCTTC.

The chain carries TRBV4-3 and TRBJ2-7, with D possibly called TRBD1 or TRBD2 (5 bases each). Trimming left V 0 bases short and J 4 bases short, with 16 bases between. CDR1 LGHNA and CDR2 YSLEER come from the germline V gene. The CDR3 has 16 residues. The CDR3 DNA reads as TGCGCCAGCAGCCAAGATCGGTCGGGGCTAGCTTACGAGCAGTACTTC. Protein sequence: CASSQDRSGLAYEQYF.

The CDR3 bases are TGTGCCAGCAGCCTAAAGTTAGCGGGAGGCTTTCTAGAGACCCAGTACTTC. Translation: CASSLKLAGGFLETQYF. The chain couples TRBV11-2 to TRBJ2-5; 10 nucleotides line up with TRBD2. With V trimmed by 5 bases and J by 4 bases, 13 bases remained unmatched. Germline values: CDR1 SGHAT, CDR2 FQNNGV. The CDR3 runs to 17 residues. The full variable domain, with the rest looked up from reference TRBV11-2 and TRBJ2-5, is EAGVAQSPRYKIIEKRQSVAFWCNPISGHATLYWYQQILGQGPKLLIQFQNNGVVDDSQLPKDRFSAERLKGVDSTLKIQPAKLEDSAVYLCASSLKLAGGFLETQYFGPGTRLLVL.

The CDR3, as DNA: TGTGCCAGCATGGGGGGGCGCATCGGTGGCTACACCTTC. This sequence encodes CASMGGRIGGYTF. The V call is TRBV2, the J call TRBJ1-2, with D possibly TRBD1 on 6 matching bases. Germline lookup yields CDR1 SNHLY and CDR2 FYNNEI. Trimming took 7 bases from V and 7 from J, leaving 16 bases between them. The CDR3 extends over 13 amino acids. The full variable domain, with the rest looked up from reference TRBV2 and TRBJ1-2, is EPEVTQTPSHQVTQMGQEVILRCVPISNHLYFYWYRQILGQKVEFLVSFYNNEISEKSEIFDDQFSVERPDGSNFTLKIRSTKLEDSAMYFCASMGGRIGGYTFGSGTRLTVV.

This chain connects TRBV5-6 to TRBJ2-7, with D perhaps matching TRBD1 (6 bases). CDR1 and CDR2 (germline): SGHDT, YYEEEE. Trimming left V 5 bases short and J 3 bases short, with 12 bases between. CDR3 length equals 13 residues. The DNA of the CDR3 is TGTGCCAGCAGATCTGGGACAAGCTACGAGCAGTACTTC. Protein sequence: CASRSGTSYEQYF.